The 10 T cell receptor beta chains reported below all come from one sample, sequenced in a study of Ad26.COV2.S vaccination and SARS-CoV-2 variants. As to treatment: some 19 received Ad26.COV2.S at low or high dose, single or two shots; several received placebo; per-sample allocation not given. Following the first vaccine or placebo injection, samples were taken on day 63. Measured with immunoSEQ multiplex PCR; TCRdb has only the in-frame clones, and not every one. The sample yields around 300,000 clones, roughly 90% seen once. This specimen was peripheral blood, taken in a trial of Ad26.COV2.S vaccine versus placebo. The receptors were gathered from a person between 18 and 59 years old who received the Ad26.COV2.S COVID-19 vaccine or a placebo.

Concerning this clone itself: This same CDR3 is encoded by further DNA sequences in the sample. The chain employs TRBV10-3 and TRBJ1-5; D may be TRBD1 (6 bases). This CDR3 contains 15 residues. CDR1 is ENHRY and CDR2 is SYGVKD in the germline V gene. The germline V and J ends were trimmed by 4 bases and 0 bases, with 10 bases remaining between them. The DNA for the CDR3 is TGTGCCATCAGTGCGGGGGCCGATAGCAATCAGCCCCAGCATTTT. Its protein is CAISAGADSNQPQHF.

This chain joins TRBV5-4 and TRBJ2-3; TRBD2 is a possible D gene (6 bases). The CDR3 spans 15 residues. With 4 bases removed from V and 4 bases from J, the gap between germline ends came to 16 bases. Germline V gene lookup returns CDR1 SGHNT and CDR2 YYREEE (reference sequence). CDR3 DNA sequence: TGTGCCAGCAGCCCCGACCGCCGCGGGGCAGATACGCAGTATTTT. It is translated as CASSPDRRGADTQYF.

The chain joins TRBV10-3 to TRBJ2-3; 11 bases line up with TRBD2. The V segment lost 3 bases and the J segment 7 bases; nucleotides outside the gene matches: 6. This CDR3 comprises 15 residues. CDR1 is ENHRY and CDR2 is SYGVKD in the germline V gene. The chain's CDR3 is CAISDSGGASNTQYF. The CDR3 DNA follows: TGTGCCATCAGTGATAGCGGGGGGGCCTCAAATACGCAGTATTTT.

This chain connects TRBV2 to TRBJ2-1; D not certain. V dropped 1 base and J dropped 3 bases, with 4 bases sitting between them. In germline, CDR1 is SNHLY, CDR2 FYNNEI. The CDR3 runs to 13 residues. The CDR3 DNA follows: TGTGCCAGCAGTGAAGTAGGCTACAATGAGCAGTTCTTC. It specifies CASSEVGYNEQFF.

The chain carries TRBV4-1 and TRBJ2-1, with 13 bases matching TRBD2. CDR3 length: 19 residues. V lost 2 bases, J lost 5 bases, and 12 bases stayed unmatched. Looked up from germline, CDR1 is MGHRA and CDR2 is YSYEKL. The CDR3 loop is CASSQRYPGLAGANNEQFF. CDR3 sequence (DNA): TGCGCCAGCAGCCAACGATACCCCGGACTAGCGGGGGCGAACAATGAGCAGTTCTTC.

CDR3 protein: CATSRDRGGREQYF. As DNA, the CDR3 is TGTGCCACCAGCAGAGATCGAGGGGGGCGCGAGCAGTACTTC. J is TRBJ2-7 and V is TRBV15; tentatively, D is TRBD1 or TRBD2 (6 bases each). In germline, CDR1 is LNHNV, CDR2 YYDKDF (reference sequence). The CDR3 runs to 14 residues. Trimming left V 0 bases short and J 6 bases short, with 12 bases between.

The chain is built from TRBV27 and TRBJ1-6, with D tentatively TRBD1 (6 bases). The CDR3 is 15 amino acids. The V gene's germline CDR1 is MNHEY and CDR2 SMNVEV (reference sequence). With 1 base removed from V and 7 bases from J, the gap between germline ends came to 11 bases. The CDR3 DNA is TGTGCCAGCAGTTTATGGACAGATGGAAATTCACCCCTCCACTTT. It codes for CASSLWTDGNSPLHF.

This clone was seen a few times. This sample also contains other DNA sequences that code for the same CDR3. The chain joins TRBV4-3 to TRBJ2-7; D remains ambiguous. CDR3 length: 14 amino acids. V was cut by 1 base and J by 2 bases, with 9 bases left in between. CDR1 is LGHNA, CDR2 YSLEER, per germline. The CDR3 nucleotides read TGCGCCAGCAGCCAAGGGGCAGGAACCTACGAGCAGTACTTC. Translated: CASSQGAGTYEQYF.

CDR3 nucleotides: TGTGCCACCAGCAGAGCGCCCTTTCAACGGGGCACAGATACGCAGTATTTT. This encodes CATSRAPFQRGTDTQYF. The gene calls are TRBV15 and TRBJ2-3; D is unresolved. This CDR3 has 17 residues. Germline V gene lookup returns CDR1 LNHNV and CDR2 YYDKDF (reference sequence). V lost 1 base, J lost 1 base, and 15 bases lay in between. The entire variable domain, with the rest obtained from reference TRBV15 and TRBJ2-3, is as follows: DAMVIQNPRYQVTQFGKPVTLSCSQTLNHNVMYWYQQKSSQAPKLLFHYYDKDFNNEADTPDNFQSRRPNTSFCFLDIRSPGLGDTAMYLCATSRAPFQRGTDTQYFGPGTRLTVL.

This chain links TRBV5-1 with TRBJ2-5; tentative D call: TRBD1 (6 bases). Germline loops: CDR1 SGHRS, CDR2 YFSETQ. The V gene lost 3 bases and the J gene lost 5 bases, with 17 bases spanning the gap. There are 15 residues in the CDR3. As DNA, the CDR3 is TGCGCCAGCAGCTGGGGAACTACAGGGCGGGAGACCCAGTACTTC. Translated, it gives CASSWGTTGRETQYF.